The text below deals with one T cell receptor (beta chain). Its antigen is currently unknown. The PCR had 60 Vbeta and 13 Jbeta primers. TCRdb's copy holds only in-frame clones and misses some; the assay was immunoSEQ multiplex PCR. The profile covers 150,000 to 200,000 clones, with about 77% appearing a single time and approximately 10% taken by the ten largest. V gave up 5 bases and J gave up 6 bases, with 24 bases separating them. CDR3 length: 17 amino acids. Germline CDR1 and CDR2: SEHNR and FQNEAQ (reference sequence). The data derive from a study of cytomegalovirus exposure and HLA in healthy donors. Study findings and constraints: A missense variant in DCLRE1C was later tied to TCR beta V- and J-gene trimming.

The V call is TRBV7-9, the J call TRBJ2-3; D possibly corresponds to TRBD2 (7 bases). This clonotype was sampled from a man younger than 35 in good health and CMV-seropositive. The material sequenced was PBMCs. The CDR3 DNA follows: TGTGCCAGCAGCATCAGATTTGGTGGGGGGGCCGCGGATACGCAGTATTTT. Protein sequence: CASSIRFGGGAADTQYF.